The 30 T cell receptor beta chains given below trace back to one sample, sequenced in a study of CD8+ T cells in alopecia areata. RNA extraction was followed by reverse transcription into cDNA, which acted as the sequencing template. Assay: immunoSEQ multiplex PCR; the TCRdb copy retains only in-frame clones and omits some. The sample was found to contain 250,000 or so clones, and every one recurs. The authors sorted pooled cutaneous lymph node cells using CD4, CD8alpha, NKG2D, NKG2ACE and other markers. Source material: CD4+ T cells sorted from a lymph node. All receptors come from a C3H/HeJ mouse with alopecia areata. MHC haplotype of the strain: H2-k.

Worth noting for this clone: Gene names denote mouse genes. Coverage ceases 4 residues before the CDR3 finishes, and the germline J gene fills in the end. The V call is TRBV19, the J call TRBJ2-3, with a possible D match to TRBD1 (6 bases). The CDR3 runs to 15 residues. Germline CDR1 and CDR2: FNHDT and SITEND (reference sequence). V lost 4 bases to trimming and J lost 0 bases, with 12 bases between them. Here the CDR3 reads CASSPRTVSAETLYF. The covered CDR3 bases are TGTGCCAGCAGTCCTCGGACAGTTAGTGCAGAA.

This clone was recorded at least ten times. Genes here carry mouse names. The missing CDR3 end, 4 residues past where the read stops, is filled in from the germline J gene. Different DNA sequences within this sample yield the same CDR3. This chain connects TRBV1 to TRBJ2-3; a possible D gene is TRBD1 (5 bases). The V gene lost 1 base and the J gene lost 3 bases, with 5 bases spanning the gap. This CDR3 is 13 amino acids long. CDR1 is NSQYPW, CDR2 LRSPGD, per germline (reference sequence). Partial CDR3 DNA: TGCACCTGCAGTGCAGGACAGGCAGAA. The encoded protein is CTCSAGQAE. The whole CDR3 region reads CTCSAGQAETLYF.

This clone was recorded a few times. The genes are named according to mouse. The read ends 4 residues early relative to the CDR3; the germline J gene fills the gap. V usage is TRBV17 and J usage is TRBJ2-4, with TRBD2 matching over 9 bases. The CDR3 is 16 amino acids. Trimming at V came to 4 bases and at J to 0 bases, leaving 5 bases not matched to a gene. Looked up from germline, CDR1 is MNHDT and CDR2 is YYDKIL. This CDR3 is CASSTPGGDSQNTLYF. CDR3 DNA, as far as it was read: TGTGCTAGCAGTACCCCTGGGGGGGATAGTCAAAAC. Together with reference TRBV17 and TRBJ2-4, the CDR3 gives the full variable domain: DTTVKQNPRYKLARVGKPVNLICSQTMNHDTMYWYQKKPNQAPKLLLFYYDKILNREADTFEKFQSSRPNNSFCSLYIGSAGLEYSAMYLCASSTPGGDSQNTLYFGAGTRLSVL.

In this sample, this clone turned up a few times. Mouse names are used for the genes. The observed sequence ends 3 residues before the CDR3 terminus, with the missing tail filled in from the germline J gene. The genes are TRBV1 and TRBJ1-6, with D perhaps TRBD1 (6 bases). TRBJ1-6 is an ORF, and what it does is uncertain. The CDR3 contains 15 residues. Deletions cut 5 bases from V and 0 bases from J, with 8 bases between. Germline V gene lookup returns CDR1 NSQYPW and CDR2 LRSPGD (reference sequence). The sequenced part of the CDR3 DNA is TGCACCTGCAGTCGACAGGCTTCCTATAATTCGCCC. Protein: CTCSRQASYNSP. The whole CDR3 protein reads CTCSRQASYNSPLYF.

Details on this clone: Germline and genes here are mouse. The read halts 4 residues ahead of the CDR3 end, with the missing end drawn from the germline J gene. The sample carries other DNA sequences with the same CDR3. The rearrangement uses TRBV5 and TRBJ2-1, with 7 positions matching TRBD1. V was pared by 4 bases and J by 1 base, with 4 bases of the junction left unmatched. The CDR3 runs 15 residues. The V gene's germline CDR1 is LGHNA and CDR2 YNLKQL (reference sequence). The CDR3 DNA, read in part, is TGTGCCAGCAGCCCCCAGACAGGGAACTATGCT. This translates into CASSPQTGNYA. The whole CDR3 reads CASSPQTGNYAEQFF.

In regard to this clone: The gene names here belong to mouse. The CDR3 end lies 4 residues beyond the end of the read and is filled in from the germline J gene. This rearrangement joins TRBV31 to TRBJ2-3, with 9 bases matching TRBD2. J was trimmed by 3 bases and V by 4 bases; bases with no gene match: 8. This CDR3 contains 15 residues. Germline CDR1 is GKSSPN and CDR2 is SITVG. The sequenced CDR3 bases are TGTGCCTGGACCCGCTGGGGGGGGAGGGCAGAA. It translates to CAWTRWGGRAE. The complete CDR3 sequence is CAWTRWGGRAETLYF.

Comment on this clone: Here the gene names and germline are mouse. CDR3 amino acids: CASSDNWGAQDTQYF. The covered CDR3 bases are TGTGCCAGCAGTGATAACTGGGGGGCCCAAGAC. This chain links TRBV13-1 with TRBJ2-5; 9 bases line up with TRBD2. The CDR3 goes on 4 residues after the read ends, and that part is filled in from the germline J gene. This CDR3 contains 15 residues. CDR1 is NSHNY and CDR2 is SYGAGN in the germline V gene. V was pared by 1 base and J by 2 bases, with 2 bases of the junction left unmatched.

As for this clone: The genes and germline here are from mouse. The CDR3 is cut off 4 residues early in the read; its end comes from the germline J gene. The chain links TRBV1 to TRBJ2-1; a possible D gene is TRBD1 (6 bases). CDR3 size: 13 residues. CDR1 and CDR2 from the germline V gene are NSQYPW and LRSPGD (reference sequence). Incomplete CDR3 DNA: TGCACCTGCAGTGCAGTACAGGGCGCT. Protein product: CTCSAVQGA. The full CDR3 is CTCSAVQGAEQFF.

About this clone itself: Gene names follow the mouse nomenclature. The CDR3 extends 4 residues past the end of the read, so its final part is completed from the germline J gene. V usage is TRBV1 and J usage is TRBJ2-7, with TRBD2 matching over 8 bases. The CDR3 is 15 residues long. Germline loops: CDR1 NSQYPW, CDR2 LRSPGD (reference sequence). The J segment lost 3 bases and the V segment lost 0 bases, leaving 4 bases of the junction unmatched. CDR3 DNA (partial): TGCACCTGCAGTGCAGACAACTGGGGGTTCTAT. Translating it yields CTCSADNWGFY. The entire CDR3 reads CTCSADNWGFYEQYF.

This clone was seen a handful of times. Gene names denote mouse genes. The read falls 4 residues short of the CDR3 end, and the missing part is taken from the germline J gene. The gene calls are TRBV13-1 and TRBJ2-7, with TRBD1 identical over 9 bases. The CDR3 loop spans 16 amino acids. The J segment lost 3 bases and the V segment lost 4 bases, leaving 11 bases of the junction unmatched. Germline CDR1 reads NSHNY; CDR2 reads SYGAGN. The CDR3 loop is CASSPRRDRAYYEQYF. The sequenced part of the CDR3 DNA is TGTGCCAGCAGTCCACGCCGGGACAGGGCCTACTAT.

This clone appeared a few times. Gene names are the mouse ones. The CDR3 end lies 4 residues beyond the end of the read and is filled in from the germline J gene. Other DNA sequences within the sample encode an identical CDR3. The V and J genes are TRBV29 and TRBJ2-3; no firm D call. The CDR3 has 12 amino acids. Germline CDR1 is MSHET and CDR2 is SYDVDS. The V end lost 11 bases, the J end lost 0 bases, and 9 bases lay between the germline ends. The CDR3 sequence is CASRTSAETLYF. Partial CDR3 DNA: TGTGCTTCCCGAACTAGTGCAGAA.

This clone was seen more than once but under ten times. The genes and germline here are from mouse. The missing CDR3 end, 4 residues past where the read stops, is filled in from the germline J gene. Other DNA sequences in this sample translate to the same CDR3. The J gene is TRBJ2-7, the V gene TRBV5; 9 bases agree with TRBD2. The CDR3 length is 13 residues. Germline V gene lookup returns CDR1 LGHNA and CDR2 YNLKQL (reference sequence). This CDR3 reads CASSQLGGYEQYF. Partial CDR3 DNA: TGTGCCAGCAGCCAACTGGGGGGGTAT.

Concerning this clone: Gene names refer to mouse genes. Read data end 4 residues before the CDR3 end; the end is taken from the germline J gene. V gene TRBV19 combines with J gene TRBJ2-1, with 12 positions matching TRBD2. The CDR3 is made up of 16 amino acids. The V segment lost 4 bases and the J segment 2 bases; nucleotides outside the gene matches: 4. Germline CDR1 FNHDT, CDR2 SITEND (reference sequence). The CDR3: CASSLRDWGDYAEQFF. The CDR3 bases that were read are TGTGCCAGCAGTCTCCGGGACTGGGGGGACTATGCT.

Note on this clone: Genes and germline come from the mouse. The CDR3 goes on 4 residues after the read ends, and that part is filled in from the germline J gene. This chain connects TRBV29 to TRBJ2-5; 8 bases map to TRBD2. This CDR3 is 14 amino acids long. CDR1 and CDR2 from the germline V gene are MSHET and SYDVDS. The CDR3 loop is CASSLGGGKDTQYF. The part of the CDR3 DNA that was read is TGTGCTAGCAGTTTAGGGGGGGGCAAAGAC.

Concerning this clone itself: Gene names follow the mouse nomenclature. The missing CDR3 end, 4 residues past where the read stops, is filled in from the germline J gene. V gene TRBV13-2 combines with J gene TRBJ1-2; D perhaps matches TRBD1 (5 bases). The CDR3 contains 15 residues. The V end was cut by 0 bases, the J end by 0 bases, with 9 bases between. Germline V gives CDR1 NNHNN, CDR2 SYGAGS (reference sequence). The sequenced CDR3 bases are TGTGCCAGCGGTGATGCCAGACAGTCAAACTCC. Translating it yields CASGDARQSNS. The CDR3 reads in full as CASGDARQSNSDYTF.

This clone appeared a few times. Gene names are mouse gene names. The read terminates 4 residues before the CDR3 end, so the remaining end is supplied by the germline J gene. V is TRBV3 and J is TRBJ2-3; D is undetermined. This CDR3 comprises 16 residues. Per the germline V gene, CDR1 is SNHLY and CDR2 is FYNGKV (reference sequence). The V and J ends lost 1 base and 0 bases respectively, with 11 bases between them. CDR3 DNA (partial): TGTGCCAGCAGCTTAGACAGAAATTCTAGTGCAGAA. Translated: CASSLDRNSSAE. The full CDR3 reads CASSLDRNSSAETLYF. Complete variable domain (other parts from reference TRBV3 and TRBJ2-3): GPKVLQIPSHQIIDMGQMVTLNCDPVSNHLYFYWYKQILGQQMEFLVNFYNGKVMEKSKLFKDQFSVERPDGSYFTLKIQPTALEDSAVYFCASSLDRNSSAETLYFGSGTRLTVL.

This clone was observed a few times. The genes and germline here are from mouse. The read stops 4 residues short of the end of the CDR3; the missing end is completed from the germline J gene. The rearrangement uses TRBV1 and TRBJ2-5, with 9 bases aligning to TRBD1. Germline V gives CDR1 NSQYPW, CDR2 LRSPGD (reference sequence). The CDR3 contains 15 residues. Trimming at V came to 5 bases and at J to 3 bases, leaving 6 bases not matched to a gene. CDR3 DNA (partial): TGCACCTGCAGTACTCCGGGACAGGGTCAAGAC. Translated: CTCSTPGQGQD. Given in full, the CDR3 is CTCSTPGQGQDTQYF.

As to this clone: The germline and genes are mouse ones. The read ends 4 residues shy of where the CDR3 ends; the end is completed using the germline J gene. The chain employs TRBV19 and TRBJ1-1; 10 bases are shared with TRBD1. With V trimmed by 6 bases and J by 1 base, 3 bases remained unmatched. The CDR3 has 14 residues. Germline V gene data show CDR1 as FNHDT and CDR2 as SITEND (reference sequence). The CDR3 here is CASNDRGRNTEVFF. The CDR3 bases that were read are TGTGCCAGCAACGACAGGGGGCGGAACACA.

As to this clone: The gene names given are mouse names. The read is 4 residues too short to cover the CDR3 end, so that end is filled in from the germline J gene. Other DNA variants within this sample encode the same CDR3. The chain couples TRBV1 to TRBJ2-1; D gene unclear. The CDR3 runs to 13 residues. Trimming removed 1 base from V and 6 bases from J, with 7 bases in between. Germline assignment: CDR1 NSQYPW and CDR2 LRSPGD (reference sequence). The covered CDR3 bases are TGCACCTGCAGTGCAGGGGGAGGTGCT. This gives the protein CTCSAGGGA. The complete CDR3 reads CTCSAGGGAEQFF.

Concerning this clone itself: Genes and germline are mouse. The read halts 4 residues ahead of the CDR3 end, with the missing end drawn from the germline J gene. This sample also contains other DNA sequences that code for the same CDR3. The gene calls are TRBV19 and TRBJ2-3, with 9 nucleotides matching TRBD2. CDR3 size: 16 residues. CDR1 FNHDT and CDR2 SITEND come from the germline V gene (reference sequence). V dropped 2 bases and J dropped 0; count of bases not matched to a gene: 4. CDR3 in amino acids: CASSMGWGGSAETLYF. The CDR3 bases that were read are TGTGCCAGCAGTATGGGCTGGGGGGGTAGTGCAGAA.

Notes on this clone: Mouse gene names and germline throughout. The read terminates 3 residues before the CDR3 end, so the remaining end is supplied by the germline J gene. The gene calls are TRBV19 and TRBJ1-6; 9 bases are shared with TRBD1. TRBJ1-6 is known as an ORF, though its function is uncertain. The CDR3 has 16 residues. Germline CDR1 is FNHDT and CDR2 is SITEND (reference sequence). V lost 1 base to trimming and J lost 5 bases; unmatched junction nucleotides: 4. Incomplete CDR3 DNA: TGTGCCAGCAGTATACTCGACAGGGGGGATAATTCGCCC. This translates into CASSILDRGDNSP. The whole CDR3 sequence reads CASSILDRGDNSPLYF.

For this clone: Gene names and germline refer to mouse. The CDR3 end is not reached by the read, which stops 4 residues before it; the germline J gene fills it in. The rearrangement links TRBV1 to TRBJ2-3; 9 bases match TRBD2. The CDR3 sequence is 17 residues long. Germline V lookup: CDR1 NSQYPW, CDR2 LRSPGD (reference sequence). V dropped 3 bases and J dropped 0; count of bases not matched to a gene: 7. The CDR3 protein is CTCSARTGVYSAETLYF. The DNA read from the CDR3 is TGCACCTGCAGTGCCAGGACTGGGGTATATAGTGCAGAA.

With respect to this clone: The genes are named according to mouse. The read terminates 4 residues before the CDR3 end, so the remaining end is supplied by the germline J gene. Other DNA sequences in the sample encode the same CDR3. The J gene is TRBJ2-1, the V gene TRBV13-3; 8 positions match TRBD2. CDR1 NNHDY and CDR2 SYVADS come from the germline V gene. This CDR3 contains 15 residues. The V gene end was trimmed by 1 base and the J gene end by 1 base; junction bases not matched to a gene: 1. The CDR3 loop is CASSDHWGNYAEQFF. The part of the CDR3 DNA that was read is TGTGCCAGCAGTGATCACTGGGGGAACTATGCT.

This clone showed up just a few times. The gene names given are mouse names. The CDR3 goes on 4 residues after the read ends, and that part is filled in from the germline J gene. The chain joins TRBV5 to TRBJ1-1; 7 bases match TRBD1. The CDR3 consists of 12 residues. The germline CDR1 and CDR2 sequences are LGHNA and YNLKQL (reference sequence). The CDR3 DNA, read in part, is TGTGCCAGCAGTCACAGGGGATCA. Translating gives CASSHRGS. In full, the CDR3 reads CASSHRGSEVFF.

This clone was seen a few times. Gene names denote mouse genes. The CDR3 end lies 4 residues beyond the end of the read and is filled in from the germline J gene. The chain couples TRBV5 to TRBJ2-7; 7 bases map to TRBD2. The CDR3 runs 15 residues. J was trimmed by 0 bases and V by 3 bases; bases with no gene match: 5. Germline values: CDR1 LGHNA, CDR2 YNLKQL (reference sequence). CDR3 loop: CASSHLLGISYEQYF. CDR3 DNA (partial): TGTGCCAGCAGCCATCTACTGGGGATCTCCTAT.

This clone occurred a few times. The gene symbols are mouse symbols. The read gets to within 4 residues of the CDR3 end, and the germline J gene fills in the rest. The rearrangement joins TRBV13-2 to TRBJ2-7; 10 bases agree with TRBD2. This CDR3 has 12 residues. CDR1 and CDR2 from the germline V gene are NNHNN and SYGAGS (reference sequence). The DNA read from the CDR3 is TGTGCCATCCGGGACTGGGGTTAT. Amino acids: CAIRDWGY. The CDR3 in its entirety is CAIRDWGYEQYF.

This clone has only a few counts. Gene names follow the mouse nomenclature. The read ends 4 residues before the CDR3 terminus; that terminus is restored from the germline J gene. V usage is TRBV29 and J usage is TRBJ1-1, with D possibly TRBD1 on 6 matching bases. The CDR3 extends over 15 amino acids. V dropped 2 bases and J dropped 4 bases, with 14 bases sitting between them. The germline V gene encodes CDR1 MSHET and CDR2 SYDVDS. CDR3: CASSLSFQGTTEVFF. Incomplete CDR3 DNA: TGTGCTAGCAGTTTAAGCTTCCAGGGGACCACA. Based on the CDR3 plus reference TRBV29 and TRBJ1-1, the full variable domain is DMKVTQMPRYLIKRMGENVLLECGQDMSHETMYWYRQDPGLGLQLIYISYDVDSNSEGDIPKGYRVSRKKREHFSLILDSAKTNQTSVYFCASSLSFQGTTEVFFGKGTRLTVV.

Remarks on this clone: Genes and germline are mouse. Sequencing ends 4 residues short of the CDR3 end; the germline J gene provides the rest. This chain joins TRBV13-3 and TRBJ2-3, with 10 bases identical to TRBD2. Germline loops: CDR1 NNHDY, CDR2 SYVADS. The CDR3 runs to 15 residues. After removal of 5 bases from V and 0 bases from J, the junction contained 3 bases not matched to a gene. CDR3 DNA (partial): TGTGCCAGCAGCTGGGACTGGGGTAGTGCAGAA. Protein product: CASSWDWGSAE. In full, the CDR3 is CASSWDWGSAETLYF.

This clone was seen a few times. Gene names and germline refer to mouse. The read ends 4 residues early relative to the CDR3; the germline J gene fills the gap. The chain links TRBV13-1 to TRBJ2-2; D unresolved. V lost 5 bases and J lost 1, with 6 bases in between. The germline V gene encodes CDR1 NSHNY and CDR2 SYGAGN. The CDR3 extends over 13 amino acids. Incomplete CDR3 DNA: TGTGCCAGCAGGAACAAAAACACCGGG. This sequence encodes CASRNKNTG. The whole CDR3 protein reads CASRNKNTGQLYF.

Concerning this clone: Mouse germline and gene names are used. Read coverage stops 4 residues before the CDR3 terminus; the germline J gene supplies the remainder. The rearrangement joins TRBV13-3 to TRBJ2-1, with TRBD2 identical over 7 bases. J gave up 5 bases and V 1 base, and 3 bases lay outside the gene matches. The CDR3 runs 14 residues. The germline V gene has CDR1 NNHDY and CDR2 SYVADS. The sequenced CDR3 bases are TGTGCCAGCAGTGATATGGGGGGAGATGCT. Translating gives CASSDMGGDA. The full CDR3 protein reads CASSDMGGDAEQFF.